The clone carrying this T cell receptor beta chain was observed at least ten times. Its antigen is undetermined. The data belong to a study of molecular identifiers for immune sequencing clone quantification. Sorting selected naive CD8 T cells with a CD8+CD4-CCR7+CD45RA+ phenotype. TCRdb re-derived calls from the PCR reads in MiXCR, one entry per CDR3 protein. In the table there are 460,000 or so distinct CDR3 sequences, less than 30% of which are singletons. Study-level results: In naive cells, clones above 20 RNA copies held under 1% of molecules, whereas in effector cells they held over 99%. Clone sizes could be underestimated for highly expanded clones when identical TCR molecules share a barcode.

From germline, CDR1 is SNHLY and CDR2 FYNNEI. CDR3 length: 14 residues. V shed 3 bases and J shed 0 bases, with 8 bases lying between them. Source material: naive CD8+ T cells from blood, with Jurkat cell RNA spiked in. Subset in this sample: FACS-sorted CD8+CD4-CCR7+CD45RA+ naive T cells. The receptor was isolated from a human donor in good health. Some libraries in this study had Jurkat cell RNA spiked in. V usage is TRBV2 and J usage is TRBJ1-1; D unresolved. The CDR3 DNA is TGTGCCAGCAGTGATAGAGAAATGAACACTGAAGCTTTCTTT. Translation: CASSDREMNTEAFF.